The rows below give T cell receptor beta chains drawn from one sample of a study of blood T cell repertoires in COVID-19. The data were produced by immunoSEQ multiplex PCR, yet TCRdb's version contains in-frame clones alone and is incomplete. This sample has 350,000 or so clones, with about nine tenths found just once. Sequencing was done on a sample of peripheral blood. The source is a woman in her sixties or seventies with COVID-19, enrolled during active disease. The conserved cysteine and the conserved F or W are not part of the CDR3 here. Each record gives: J gene, V gene, D gene, clone size, CDR3 protein. The D gene is left open where the match is weak. Rows give clone size only sometimes, using once, few, many, or a class for an expanded clone.

j_call: TRBJ1-1
v_call: TRBV2
d_call: NA
clone_size: NA
cdr3_aa: ASRAEGTEAF

j_call: TRBJ1-1
v_call: TRBV6-6
d_call: NA
clone_size: NA
cdr3_aa: ASSPRGGSGNTEAF

j_call: TRBJ1-5
v_call: TRBV3-1/TRBV3-2
d_call: NA
clone_size: NA
cdr3_aa: ASSQPEGPQH

j_call: TRBJ1-5
v_call: TRBV28
d_call: NA
clone_size: NA
cdr3_aa: ASSLGGRGPNQPQH

j_call: TRBJ2-3
v_call: TRBV20-1
d_call: NA
clone_size: NA
cdr3_aa: SASLSDTQY

j_call: TRBJ2-2
v_call: TRBV27
d_call: NA
clone_size: NA
cdr3_aa: ASSRWTGELF

j_call: TRBJ2-3
v_call: TRBV30
d_call: NA
clone_size: NA
cdr3_aa: AWDLADTQY

j_call: TRBJ2-7
v_call: TRBV6-5
d_call: TRBD1
clone_size: NA
cdr3_aa: ASSYEGTGYEQY

j_call: TRBJ2-1
v_call: TRBV5-1
d_call: TRBD2
clone_size: NA
cdr3_aa: ASSRTGLAGGNEQF

j_call: TRBJ1-2
v_call: TRBV6-5
d_call: TRBD1
clone_size: NA
cdr3_aa: ASTDPGQGVYGYT

j_call: TRBJ2-1
v_call: TRBV4-2
d_call: NA
clone_size: NA
cdr3_aa: ASSQRGSYNEQF

j_call: TRBJ1-1
v_call: TRBV6-5
d_call: NA
clone_size: NA
cdr3_aa: ASSYRGKGYTEAF

j_call: TRBJ1-2
v_call: TRBV19
d_call: NA
clone_size: NA
cdr3_aa: ASRFWGARGYT

j_call: TRBJ2-5
v_call: TRBV3-1/TRBV3-2
d_call: NA
clone_size: once
cdr3_aa: ASSHWRGPVQETQY

j_call: TRBJ1-5
v_call: TRBV7-8
d_call: NA
clone_size: NA
cdr3_aa: ASRETVGQPQH

j_call: TRBJ1-4
v_call: TRBV5-1
d_call: NA
clone_size: NA
cdr3_aa: ASSSGERSEKLF

j_call: TRBJ2-7
v_call: TRBV4-2
d_call: NA
clone_size: NA
cdr3_aa: ASSKVSSKTDYEQY

j_call: TRBJ2-7
v_call: TRBV7-2
d_call: TRBD2
clone_size: NA
cdr3_aa: ASSLSGGHTYEQY

j_call: TRBJ2-2
v_call: TRBV6-6
d_call: NA
clone_size: once
cdr3_aa: ASTRRGRKGVNTGELF

j_call: TRBJ1-1
v_call: TRBV25-1
d_call: NA
clone_size: NA
cdr3_aa: ASTPKGLKGDAF

j_call: TRBJ1-2
v_call: TRBV6-6
d_call: TRBD1
clone_size: NA
cdr3_aa: ATSGQGRVFYGYT

j_call: TRBJ2-7
v_call: TRBV15
d_call: NA
clone_size: NA
cdr3_aa: ATSKTGSEQY

j_call: TRBJ2-3
v_call: TRBV20-1
d_call: NA
clone_size: NA
cdr3_aa: SASTQGNTDTQY

j_call: TRBJ1-6
v_call: TRBV15
d_call: NA
clone_size: NA
cdr3_aa: ATSSQDINSPLH

j_call: TRBJ1-3
v_call: TRBV9
d_call: NA
clone_size: once
cdr3_aa: ASSVETELEGNTIY

j_call: TRBJ1-1
v_call: TRBV19
d_call: NA
clone_size: NA
cdr3_aa: ASSLRNTEAF

j_call: TRBJ2-2
v_call: TRBV7-7
d_call: TRBD1
clone_size: NA
cdr3_aa: ASSFGLDRGVGTGELF

j_call: TRBJ1-1
v_call: TRBV29-1
d_call: TRBD1
clone_size: NA
cdr3_aa: SVAPGTGDTEAF

j_call: TRBJ2-1
v_call: TRBV7-7
d_call: NA
clone_size: NA
cdr3_aa: ASSPGTLIQSNEQF

j_call: TRBJ2-1
v_call: TRBV7-9
d_call: NA
clone_size: NA
cdr3_aa: ASSLDGGKANEQF

j_call: TRBJ1-5
v_call: TRBV5-4
d_call: NA
clone_size: once
cdr3_aa: ASSTGGQNNQPQH

j_call: TRBJ1-5
v_call: TRBV27
d_call: NA
clone_size: NA
cdr3_aa: ASRLTGFSNQPQH

j_call: TRBJ1-1
v_call: TRBV12-5
d_call: TRBD1
clone_size: NA
cdr3_aa: ASGKGQDYTEAF

j_call: TRBJ1-2
v_call: TRBV5-1
d_call: TRBD1
clone_size: NA
cdr3_aa: ASSIGQGSYGYT

j_call: TRBJ1-1
v_call: TRBV7-2
d_call: TRBD1
clone_size: NA
cdr3_aa: ASSFESGTGEAF